This T cell receptor (beta chain) was sequenced for a study of control samples from healthy donors and cancer patients. The data were produced by immunoSEQ multiplex PCR, yet TCRdb's version contains in-frame clones alone and is incomplete. The profile shows some 130,000 clones, 88% of them singletons. This CDR3 comprises 21 residues. Germline V CDR1 and CDR2: SGHVS, FQNEAQ. V was clipped by 5 bases and J by 3 bases; unmatched bases: 22. The V call is TRBV7-8, the J call TRBJ2-5; TRBD2 matches at 12 bases. Sequencing used blood. This receptor was taken from a woman in her twenties or thirties in good health. In DNA form, the CDR3 reads TGTGCCAGCAGCCCGCGACGACCCCTCCTCGCTCGGACTAGCGGGGAAGAGACCCAGTACTTC. Its translation is CASSPRRPLLARTSGEETQYF.